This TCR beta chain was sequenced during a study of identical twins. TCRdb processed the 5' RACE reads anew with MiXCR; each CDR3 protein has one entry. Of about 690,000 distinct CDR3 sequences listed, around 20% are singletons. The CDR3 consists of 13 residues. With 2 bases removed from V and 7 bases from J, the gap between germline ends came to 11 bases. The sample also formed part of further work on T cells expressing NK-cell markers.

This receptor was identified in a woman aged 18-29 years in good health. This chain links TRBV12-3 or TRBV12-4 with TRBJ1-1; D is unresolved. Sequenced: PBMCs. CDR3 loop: CASSLKSDLEAFF. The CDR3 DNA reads TGTGCCAGCAGTTTAAAATCGGACCTTGAAGCTTTCTTT.